This T cell receptor (beta chain) was captured in a study of graft-versus-host responses after intestinal transplantation. As for the study in general: The recipients all started with anti-thymocyte globulin induction and then took tacrolimus and steroids for two to four years.

The assay was immunoSEQ multiplex PCR, and TCRdb's table has in-frame clones only and misses some. Among roughly 90,000 clones, 88% were seen once, and the ten largest hold 0.28%. In its sample, this clone was seen once. Its antigen remains unknown. Germline V gene sequence: CDR1 SGDLS, CDR2 YYNGEE. Trimming removed 2 bases from V and 4 bases from J, with 12 bases in between. CDR3 length: 14 residues. Material: unstimulated CD4+ T cells sorted from spleen or lymph node cells, obtained before transplant. The clonotype was recovered from a human donor who was the organ donor for an intestinal transplant. The gene calls are TRBV9 and TRBJ1-1, with D unresolved. CDR3 amino acids: CASSVGERITEAFF. CDR3 sequence (DNA): TGTGCCAGCAGCGTCGGGGAGAGGATCACTGAAGCTTTCTTT.